This T cell receptor beta chain is from a study of vaccination effects on CD4 cells after COVID-19 (dated by TCRdb to the early 2020s). Background for the entire study: In the ViraFEST assay, PBMC were stimulated with viral peptide pools, and TCR sequencing was then used to find antigen-specific CD4+ T cell clonotypes based on their expansion. Across the study, the median time from the second dose to post-vaccine sampling was 72 days (range 14 to 241). About 2 million PBMC per well were cultured in IMDM with roughly 5% human AB serum, 8 to 10 IU/ml IL-2 and gentamicin, plus 10 ug/ml peptides. SARS-CoV-2 spike-specific CD4+ TCR repertoires were compared before and after mRNA vaccination in COVID-19 convalescent patients and in infection-naive vaccine recipients. Altogether, around 9 COVID-19 convalescent patients and a few SARS-CoV-2-naive healthy vaccine recipients made up the full study. Cultures from other donors in the study were sequenced with the Oncomine TCR Beta short-read assay on an Illumina iSeq 100.

Libraries were prepared through the immunoSEQ multiplex PCR assay. TCR beta CDR3 sequencing was performed on DNA from the cultured, isolated CD4+ T cells. The paper's processing steps were these. The analysis removed non-productive TCR sequences, trimmed reads to the CDR3 region, and retained only CDR3s that were 7 or more amino acids long. The MANAFEST web app was used to identify antigen-specific clonotypes by comparing expansion in peptide wells with expansion in reference cultures. To count as positive, a clone had to show expansion at FDR<0.05 compared with the reference and with all other wells, an odds ratio above 5, and a frequency above 0.1% in two replicate wells. A clonotype was defined as cross-reactive if the clonotype was significantly expanded both in SARS-CoV-2 spike wells and in at least one common cold coronavirus spike condition. Using the stringdist R package, CDR3 similarity was measured by Levenshtein distance, and unrooted trees were constructed with ape in R 3.6.1. What TCRdb holds here is the immuneACCESS table cut down to in-frame rearrangements. Part of the clones is not present; checked against another copy, under half of the missing clones reflect an unresolved V gene, and the others are unexplained. V and J calls and clone size are copied from that table; D and trimming were computed from the DNA. For this sample the table gives about 45,000 clones, of which around 70% were detected only once. The ten biggest clones cover roughly 9.7% of the sample.

Results and caveats for the whole study, not just this receptor: The study was limited by a small number of convalescent patients, and early post-infection timepoints were lacking. In healthy vaccine recipients, vaccine-induced clones were almost all SARS-CoV-2 mono-reactive, with only 1 of 255 being cross-reactive with common cold coronaviruses. Clones induced by infection and clones induced by vaccination both contracted markedly at late timepoints after vaccination, which fits with T cell responses waning over time.

This clone was seen once. The antigen it binds to is not known. There are no base qualities to consult, and no much larger clone falls within one base. Taken from cysteine to phenylalanine, the CDR3 has 13 residues. Only CDR3 DNA is held: 39 bases, read in frame from base 1. The trim is 3 bases for V and 5 bases for J, with a gap of 10 bases between the germline ends. As encoded in the germline V gene, CDR1 is SGHAT while CDR2 is FQNNGV. After less than eleven days of culture, CD4+ T cells were isolated with the EasySep CD4+ T cell isolation kit. Participants received two doses of either the BNT162b2 or the mRNA-1273 mRNA SARS-CoV-2 vaccine. Negative nucleocapsid antibody results before and after vaccination confirmed that the healthy vaccine recipients had no prior SARS-CoV-2 infection. Half of the culture medium was replaced with fresh IL-2-containing medium on days 3 and 7. Unless otherwise noted, each peptide stimulation condition was cultured in triplicate wells. PBMC were separated from whole blood using Ficoll-Paque Plus gradient centrifugation and were then either cryopreserved at -140C or used fresh. The QIAamp micro DNA kit was used to extract genomic DNA from the cultured CD4+ T cells.

Recombination linked TRBV11-2 to TRBJ2-5; there is no confident call for the D gene. This receptor was taken from a human donor who received a COVID-19 vaccine. The material was CD4+ T cells from PBMCs cultured without peptide, obtained after COVID-19 vaccination. This receptor has the CDR3 CASSFQRRETQYF. The DNA sequence is as follows: TGTGCCAGCAGCTTCCAACGAAGGGAGACCCAGTACTTC.